This T cell receptor (beta chain) came from a study of early T cells in non-severe SARS-CoV-2 infection. This clonotype occurred many times. Individual cDNA molecules each received unique molecular identifiers attached to them. Each CDR3 protein gets one entry after TCRdb re-called the 5' RACE reads with MiXCR. The profile covers fewer than 75,000 distinct CDR3 sequences, with roughly 21% appearing a single time and approximately 15% taken by the ten largest. Trimming removed 1 base at V and 9 bases at J, with 13 bases between. Germline CDR1 and CDR2: GTSNPN and SVGIG (reference sequence). The CDR3 totals 13 residues.

The receptor was derived from an adult who was a healthcare worker with PCR-confirmed SARS-CoV-2 infection or an uninfected control (not recorded which). Sequencing was performed on whole blood, taken at baseline. This sequence joins TRBV30 and TRBJ2-4; the D gene is possibly TRBD2 (6 bases). The CDR3 DNA reads TGTGCCTGGAGTGGTCAGGTGGAGGGCATTCAGTACTTC. This gives the protein CAWSGQVEGIQYF.